Included here is one T cell receptor (beta chain) sequence, with context. What antigen it recognizes has not been identified. Qualities for individual bases were not recorded, and no much larger clone is one base off. Sample time point, as interpreted from the label and publication: baseline before first vaccination. Samples from vaccinated people were obtained from the UK trials COV001 and COV002, which included a single-blind randomized controlled phase 2/3 trial of AZD1222 (ChAdOx1 nCoV-19) in healthy adults. For TCRbeta chain sequencing, PBMC samples from trial participants were taken at day 0 and at day 28 after the second dose. The sample originates from a study of T cell responses to AZD1222 COVID-19 vaccine (dated by TCRdb to the early 2020s). Looking at the study overall: AZD1222 recipients with second doses at about 4 weeks or about 12 weeks were pooled, because spike-specific TCR depth and breadth did not differ between schedules. A total of 230 to 250 trial participants underwent TCR sequencing, of whom some 210 received two doses of AZD1222 and about 26 received two doses of the MenACWY control vaccine. Enrollment into the trials was organized by age into subgroups of 18-55, 56-69 and 70-plus years, and those subgroups contained roughly 150, 30 and 60 TCR-sequenced participants, respectively.

A distance of 7 bases separates the germline ends of V and J, which lose 4 bases and 1 base respectively. CDR1 is given as SQVTM and CDR2 as ANQGSEA, both from the germline V gene. Including cysteine and phenylalanine, the CDR3 has 12 amino acids. Only the CDR3 DNA is retained, 36 bases long and in frame from the first base. The CDR3 regions of human TCRbeta chains were analyzed by immunosequencing. On the authors' methods: TCRs in the repertoires were matched against a reference library of SARS-CoV-2-specific TCRs that had been generated with the MIRA antigen-specificity platform. Breadth was defined as the fraction of unique TCRs that were SARS-CoV-2-associated, and depth was defined as the fraction of total T cells that were SARS-CoV-2-associated. Using the MIRA data, each spike-specific TCR was mapped to the spike region that the TCR reacts to and placed in a CD4 or CD8 class. Log10-transformed breadth and depth values were compared by one-way ANOVA with Sidak's multiple comparisons tests. The clones in this table, taken by TCRdb from immuneACCESS, are in-frame only. Not every clone is retained; where verified, under half of the shortfall comes from an unresolved V gene, and the cause of the rest is unknown. V, J and clone size reflect that table, while D and trimming were determined from the DNA. This sample lists approximately 200,000 clones; around 90% were detected once. Roughly 8% of the sample is in the top ten clones.

Here is what the overall study found, with its caveats: Epitopes outside the regions mutated in the B.1.351 and B.1.1.7 variants were reportedly recognized by nearly half of the unique spike-specific TCRs. Vaccine-associated CD4 TCRs spanned the whole spike protein, with dominant responses in regions 160-218 and 743-854. Because no day 14 peak-response samples were available, repertoires were characterized only after the peak T cell response. The 56-69-year group was small, and its depth increase did not reach significance, likely because of low power. Spike-specific TCR breadth and depth rose significantly after two AZD1222 doses compared with day 0 and with MenACWY recipients. Conclusions about previously exposed vaccinees were limited because only a handful of AZD1222 recipients were SARS-CoV-2 seropositive at baseline. Participants were mostly white British and included more females than males, and it was suggested by the authors that clonal diversity may have been underestimated.

The clonotype originates from an adult in good health. The specimen comprised peripheral blood, sampled on day 0 of AZD1222 vaccination. The V gene is TRBV29-1 and the J gene is TRBJ2-5, and TRBD2 may be the D gene, going by 5 matching bases. The CDR3 protein is CSVVEGQETQYF. The bases read TGCAGCGTTGTAGAGGGCCAAGAGACCCAGTACTTC. When the CDR3 is completed using the reference TRBV29-1 and TRBJ2-5 genes on either side, the full variable domain is SAVISQKPSRDICQRGTSLTIQCQVDSQVTMMFWYRQQPGQSLTLIATANQGSEATYESGFVIDKFPISRPNLTFSTLTVSNMSPEDSSIYLCSVVEGQETQYFGPGTRLLVL.